Detailed here is one T cell receptor (beta chain). The target antigen is unknown. This sample was taken from a study of shared clonotypes between healthy human individuals. General observations from the study: Among a handful of donors, 4.5% to 5.5% of naive CD4 clonotypes were found in common.

TCRdb's table, derived via immunoSEQ multiplex PCR, lists solely in-frame clones and lacks some. The top ten clones hold 1.2% of a sample with 1.5 million to 2.5 million clones, about 95% of them seen once. Per germline, CDR1 SGHAT and CDR2 FQNNGV. This CDR3 has 13 amino acids. Trimming left V 7 bases short and J 0 bases short, with 9 bases between. CD45RO negativity and positive selection for CCR7 defined naive CD8 cells, a population that excluded terminally differentiated effector memory CD45RA+ cells. The source material was naive CD8+ T cells sorted from blood. This sequence originates from a man younger than 35 in good health. This rearrangement joins TRBV11-2 to TRBJ1-1, with D uncertain. The CDR3 is CASTLNMNTEAFF. DNA of the CDR3: TGTGCCAGCACGCTCAATATGAACACTGAAGCTTTCTTT.